The source of this T cell receptor beta chain is a study of T cell responses to AZD1222 COVID-19 vaccine. Study conclusions and caveats: Unmutated regions of variants are reportedly targeted by nearly half of spike-specific TCRs. Mapped onto spike, vaccine-associated CD4 TCRs spanned it and were dominant at 160-218 and 743-854. There were mostly white British donors and more females than males, and clonal diversity was possibly underestimated.

Germline CDR1 reads SEHNR; CDR2 reads FQNEAQ (reference sequence). CDR3 length equals 13 residues. V dropped 0 bases and J dropped 5 bases, with 7 bases sitting between them. Profiling relied on immunoSEQ multiplex PCR, and the TCRdb table lists in-frame clones only, not all of them. The sample includes roughly 160,000 clones, 85% to 95% of them seen just once. As to this clone: Its antigen remains unknown.

The rearrangement joins TRBV7-9 to TRBJ1-2; D uncertain. The source of this sequence is an adult in good health. The sample was peripheral blood, taken on day 0 of AZD1222 vaccination. CDR3 loop: CASSLAAEYGYTF. DNA of the CDR3: TGTGCCAGCAGCTTAGCGGCCGAGTATGGCTACACCTTC.